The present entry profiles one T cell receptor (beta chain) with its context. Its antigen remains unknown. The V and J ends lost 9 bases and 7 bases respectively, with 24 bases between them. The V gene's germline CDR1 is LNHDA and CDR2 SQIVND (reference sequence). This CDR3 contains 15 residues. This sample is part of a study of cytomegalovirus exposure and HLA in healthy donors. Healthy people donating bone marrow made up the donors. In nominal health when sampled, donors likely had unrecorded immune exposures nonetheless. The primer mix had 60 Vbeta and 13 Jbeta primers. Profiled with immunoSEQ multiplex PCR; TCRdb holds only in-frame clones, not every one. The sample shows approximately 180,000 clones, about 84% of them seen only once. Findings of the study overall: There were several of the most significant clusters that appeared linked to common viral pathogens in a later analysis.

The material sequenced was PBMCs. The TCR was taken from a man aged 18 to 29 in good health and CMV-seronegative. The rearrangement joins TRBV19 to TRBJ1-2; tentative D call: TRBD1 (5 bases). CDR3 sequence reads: CASSSGTTSFIGYTF. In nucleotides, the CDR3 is TGTGCCAGCTCCTCCGGGACTACCTCATTTATTGGCTACACCTTC.